This T cell receptor (beta chain) was recovered during a study of OX40 agonist ivuxolimab in advanced cancers. The assay was immunoSEQ multiplex PCR, and TCRdb's table has in-frame clones only and misses some. The table has under 150,000 clones, roughly nine tenths seen once. V lost 8 bases and J lost 0; bases outside the gene matches: 10. Germline V lookup: CDR1 LNHDA, CDR2 SQIVND (reference sequence). This CDR3 spans 16 amino acids. The chain is built from TRBV19 and TRBJ1-5, with 7 bases aligning to TRBD1. Sequencing was performed on CD4+ or CD8+ T cells sorted from blood, taken in a trial of the OX40 agonist ivuxolimab. The sequence was collected from an adult with an advanced solid tumor such as melanoma, head and neck, liver or kidney cancer. CDR3 in DNA: TGTGCCAGTCAGGACAGGTCTGGATATAGCAATCAGCCCCAGCATTTT. This sequence encodes CASQDRSGYSNQPQHF. Supplemented by reference TRBV19 and TRBJ1-5, the full variable domain reads DGGITQSPKYLFRKEGQNVTLSCEQNLNHDAMYWYRQDPGQGLRLIYYSQIVNDFQKGDIAEGYSVSREKKESFPLTVTSAQKNPTAFYLCASQDRSGYSNQPQHFGDGTRLSIL.